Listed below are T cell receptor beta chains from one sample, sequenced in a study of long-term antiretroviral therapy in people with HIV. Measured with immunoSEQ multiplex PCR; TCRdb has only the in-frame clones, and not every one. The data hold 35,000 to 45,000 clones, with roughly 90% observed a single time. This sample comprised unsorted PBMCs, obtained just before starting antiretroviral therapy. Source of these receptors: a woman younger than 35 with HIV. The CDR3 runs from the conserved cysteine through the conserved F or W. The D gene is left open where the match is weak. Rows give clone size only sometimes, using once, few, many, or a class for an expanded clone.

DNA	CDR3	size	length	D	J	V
TGTGCCAGCAGCGTAGGGGCAGGAGCTAATGAAAAACTGTTTTTT	CASSVGAGANEKLFF	few	15	-	TRBJ1-4	TRBV9
TGTGCCAGCAGCCCGATGGGGGGGGAGCACTATGGCTACACCTTC	CASSPMGGEHYGYTF	-	15	-	TRBJ1-2	TRBV9
TGTGCCACCAGACTAGCGGGAGGGAGCTACGAGCAGTACTTC	CATRLAGGSYEQYF	few	14	TRBD2	TRBJ2-7	TRBV15
TGTGCCAGCAGCTTGGACCAGCTCGCGGGGGCCAACGTCCTGACTTTC	CASSLDQLAGANVLTF	-	16	-	TRBJ2-6	TRBV5-4
TGTGCCAGTAGGAAGACTAGCGGTTCCTACAATGAGCAGTTCTTC	CASRKTSGSYNEQFF	medium-sized	15	TRBD2	TRBJ2-1	TRBV19
TGTGCCAGTAGTATCAAAGGGGGTATAGTTCAGCCCCAGCATTTT	CASSIKGGIVQPQHF	-	15	-	TRBJ1-5	TRBV19
TGTGCCAGCAGCGTAGTCGGGAGGGCCGGGTACAATGAGCAGTTCTTC	CASSVVGRAGYNEQFF	-	16	TRBD2	TRBJ2-1	TRBV9
TGTGCCAGCAGCCAAGCTCGCGGCTACGAGCAGTACTTC	CASSQARGYEQYF	-	13	-	TRBJ2-7	TRBV14
TGTGCCAGCAGCCACGGGGGCGGGACAGAAGAGACCCAGTACTTC	CASSHGGGTEETQYF	-	15	-	TRBJ2-5	TRBV9
TGTGCCAGCAGCGCTAGCGGCCGCTCCTACGAGCAGTACTTC	CASSASGRSYEQYF	few	14	TRBD2	TRBJ2-7	TRBV9
TGTGCCAGCAGTCTGGTGGGGGCAAGCTATGGCTACACCTTC	CASSLVGASYGYTF	-	14	-	TRBJ1-2	TRBV27
TGTGCCAGTAGTAAGGGCGGACTGTACTACGAGCAGTACTTC	CASSKGGLYYEQYF	-	14	-	TRBJ2-7	TRBV19
TGTGCCAGCAGCGTAGGGACAGGGTCTAACACTGAAGCTTTCTTT	CASSVGTGSNTEAFF	medium-sized	15	TRBD1	TRBJ1-1	TRBV9
TGTGCCAGTAGCACCATTACGGATAGCAATCAGCCCCAGCATTTT	CASSTITDSNQPQHF	few	15	-	TRBJ1-5	TRBV19
TGTGCCAGCAGTTTGTCCCAGGGACGTTATAGCAATCAGCCCCAGCATTTT	CASSLSQGRYSNQPQHF	-	17	-	TRBJ1-5	TRBV28
TGTGCCAGCAGTTTACAGGGTCCCATTTCTGGAAACACCATATATTTT	CASSLQGPISGNTIYF	-	16	-	TRBJ1-3	TRBV7-6
TGTGCCAGTAGTACCGACAGGGACACTGAAGCTTTCTTT	CASSTDRDTEAFF	once	13	TRBD1	TRBJ1-1	TRBV19
TGTGCCAGCAGTTACTGGGGGGCTCTTGGTCCCTACGAGCAGTACTTC	CASSYWGALGPYEQYF	-	16	-	TRBJ2-7	TRBV6-5
TGTGCCAGCAGTTACTCGGGACAGGGGATCAACGAGCAGTACTTC	CASSYSGQGINEQYF	-	15	TRBD1	TRBJ2-7	TRBV6-5
TGTGCCAGCAGTTTATCGGCCCTGATAGGGACCTACGAGCAGTACTTC	CASSLSALIGTYEQYF	-	16	-	TRBJ2-7	TRBV27
TGCGCCAGCAGCGTGACCCTACGGGCTGAAGCTTTCTTT	CASSVTLRAEAFF	-	13	-	TRBJ1-1	TRBV10-2
TGTGCCAGCAGCAAAGGGTCAGGGGATTCCCCGGACGAGCAGTACTTC	CASSKGSGDSPDEQYF	-	16	-	TRBJ2-7	TRBV21-1
TGTGCCAGCAGCCTCGCAGCTACTGGAAACACCATATATTTT	CASSLAATGNTIYF	-	14	-	TRBJ1-3	TRBV19
TGTGCCAGCAGTTTATCGTCCCAGCCACAAGAGACCCAGTACTTC	CASSLSSQPQETQYF	-	15	-	TRBJ2-5	TRBV27
TGTGCCAGCAGCCTCCGGGGGGTAGCGGGAGGAATCTACGAGCAGTACTTC	CASSLRGVAGGIYEQYF	-	17	TRBD2	TRBJ2-7	TRBV7-6
TGCGCCAGCAGCCAAGAAGGGACAGGCTCCTACGAGCAGTACTTC	CASSQEGTGSYEQYF	-	15	TRBD1	TRBJ2-7	TRBV4-3
TGCAGTGCACCCCTGTGGGATGAGCAGTACTTC	CSAPLWDEQYF	-	11	-	TRBJ2-7	TRBV20-1
TGTGCCAGCTCACCATCCGGACAGGGAGGGCCGATGAACACTGAAGCTTTCTTT	CASSPSGQGGPMNTEAFF	-	18	TRBD1	TRBJ1-1	TRBV18
TGTGCCAGCAGCTCCTCCCTCACAGGGATGGGGACAGATACGCAGTATTTT	CASSSSLTGMGTDTQYF	-	17	-	TRBJ2-3	TRBV28
TGTGCCAGCAAGGGACAGGGAACCTACGAGCAGTACTTC	CASKGQGTYEQYF	-	13	TRBD1	TRBJ2-7	TRBV6-5
TGTGCCAGCAGGGACAGGGCCAAATACGAGCAGTACTTC	CASRDRAKYEQYF	-	13	TRBD1	TRBJ2-7	TRBV2
TGTGCCAGCAGTACCCTCCAGTTGGAGACCCAGTACTTC	CASSTLQLETQYF	-	13	-	TRBJ2-5	TRBV27
TGTGCCAGCAGCTTAGGAGCCAGGGGGTACGAGCAGTACTTC	CASSLGARGYEQYF	-	14	TRBD1	TRBJ2-7	TRBV7-9
TGCGCCAGCAGCTTGGCCCTAGGACAGGGAAAGAACGAGCAGTACTTC	CASSLALGQGKNEQYF	-	16	TRBD1	TRBJ2-7	TRBV5-1
TGTGCCAGCAGCGTAGGGACTAGCGGGTTTTCCTACGAGCAGTACTTC	CASSVGTSGFSYEQYF	-	16	TRBD2	TRBJ2-7	TRBV9
TGTGCCAGCAGCTCACCGGGGGGACAAGTTACCCGGATTGAGACGCAGTATTTT	CASSSPGGQVTRIETQYF	once	18	-	TRBJ2-3	TRBV7-8
TGTGCCAGCAGTTTAGCCGACAGGCTCACTGAAGCTTTCTTT	CASSLADRLTEAFF	-	14	-	TRBJ1-1	TRBV27
TGCGCCAGCAGTCTGGGAACTACCGAAGAGACCCAGTACTTC	CASSLGTTEETQYF	-	14	-	TRBJ2-5	TRBV5-1
TGTGCCAGTAGTCCAAAGACAGGGGAAAGGGTTGGTGGGGCCAACGTCCTGACTTTC	CASSPKTGERVGGANVLTF	-	19	TRBD1	TRBJ2-6	TRBV19
TGTGCCAGCAGCTTAAATCTTAGGAACACTGAAGCTTTCTTT	CASSLNLRNTEAFF	once	14	-	TRBJ1-1	TRBV11-2
TGCGCCAGCAGCTTGCCCGATTCCGCCGCAACTAATGAAAAACTGTTTTTT	CASSLPDSAATNEKLFF	-	17	-	TRBJ1-4	TRBV5-1
TGTGCCAGCTCACCTACCGGGAGAGAGGAGACTGAAGCTTTCTTT	CASSPTGREETEAFF	-	15	-	TRBJ1-1	TRBV18
TGTGCCAGCAGCGCCCGGACTAGCAAGGGGACCGGGGAGCTGTTTTTT	CASSARTSKGTGELFF	-	16	TRBD2	TRBJ2-2	TRBV7-2
TGTGCCAGCACAGGGACTGTGATGAACACTGAAGCTTTCTTT	CASTGTVMNTEAFF	-	14	-	TRBJ1-1	TRBV27
TGCAGCGTTGAAGATAGGGGGAACACTGAAGCTTTCTTT	CSVEDRGNTEAFF	-	13	-	TRBJ1-1	TRBV29-1
TGTGCCAGCAGCCTCGGACAGGGTAATTTGGATGAGCAGTTCTTC	CASSLGQGNLDEQFF	-	15	TRBD1	TRBJ2-1	TRBV11-2
TGTGCCAGCAGTTTTGGCCCGGGACTAGGACAAGAGACCCAGTACTTC	CASSFGPGLGQETQYF	-	16	TRBD2	TRBJ2-5	TRBV27
TGTGCCAGCAGCTTGGGGCCAGGGAAGAGCACCGGGGAGCTGTTTTTT	CASSLGPGKSTGELFF	-	16	-	TRBJ2-2	TRBV5-6
TGTGCCAGTAGTATAGGGCTAGGGAGCACAGATACGCAGTATTTT	CASSIGLGSTDTQYF	-	15	-	TRBJ2-3	TRBV19
TGTGCCAGCAGTCCGCCCCCACAGCGCCGTCTATCCTACGAGCAGTACTTC	CASSPPPQRRLSYEQYF	-	17	-	TRBJ2-7	TRBV28
TGTGCCAGCAGCCGGACTAGGGATTCCTACAATGAGCAGTTCTTC	CASSRTRDSYNEQFF	-	15	TRBD2	TRBJ2-1	TRBV7-2
TGTGCCAGCAGCTTAGGGGAGGGCATCGGGGAGCTGTTTTTT	CASSLGEGIGELFF	-	14	TRBD2	TRBJ2-2	TRBV7-2
TGTGCTAGCAGCTCACTCGGGGAGACCCAGTACTTC	CASSSLGETQYF	-	12	-	TRBJ2-5	TRBV7-7
TGCGCCAGCAGCCTGACAGGGCCGCCAGATACGCAGTATTTT	CASSLTGPPDTQYF	-	14	TRBD1	TRBJ2-3	TRBV5-1